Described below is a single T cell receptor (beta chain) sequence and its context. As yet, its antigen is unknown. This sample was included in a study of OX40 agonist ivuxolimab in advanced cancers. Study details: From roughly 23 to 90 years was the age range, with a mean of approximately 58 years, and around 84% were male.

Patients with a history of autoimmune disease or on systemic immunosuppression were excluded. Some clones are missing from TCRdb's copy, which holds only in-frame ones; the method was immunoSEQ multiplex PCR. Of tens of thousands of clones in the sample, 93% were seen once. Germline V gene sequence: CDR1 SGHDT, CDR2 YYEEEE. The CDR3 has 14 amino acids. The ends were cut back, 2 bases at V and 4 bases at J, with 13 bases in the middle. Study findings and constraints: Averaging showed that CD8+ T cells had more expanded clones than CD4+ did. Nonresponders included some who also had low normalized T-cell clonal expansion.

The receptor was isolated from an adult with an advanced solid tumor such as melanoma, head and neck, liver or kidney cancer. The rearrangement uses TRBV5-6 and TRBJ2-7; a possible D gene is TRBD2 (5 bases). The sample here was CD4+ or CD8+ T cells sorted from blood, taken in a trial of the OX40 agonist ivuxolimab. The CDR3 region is CASSLRFGSYEQYF. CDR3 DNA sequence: TGTGCCAGCAGCTTAAGGTTTGGGAGTTACGAGCAGTACTTC.